This entry lists 25 T cell receptor beta chains sequenced from one sample in a study of T cell repertoires in cytomegalovirus infection. TCRdb independently ran MiXCR on the reads; one entry per CDR3 protein. The table has 450,000 to 600,000 distinct CDR3 sequences, around 10% seen once; the top ten hold 10% to 13%. The sample was PBMCs. Receptors originate from a human donor in good health (CMV status not recorded). Some clones in this sample may be carry-over from other donors' samples.

This clonotype showed up many times. V usage is TRBV5-4 and J usage is TRBJ2-5; D might be TRBD1 (6 bases). The V and J ends lost 4 bases and 7 bases respectively, with 20 bases between them. CDR1 SGHNT and CDR2 YYREEE come from the germline V gene (reference sequence). This CDR3 has 15 residues. For the CDR3, the DNA is TGTGCCAGCAGCCAGGCAAAACAGGGACCCCCGACCCAGTACTTC. Translation gives CASSQAKQGPPTQYF.

This clonotype was seen ten or more times. The J gene is TRBJ1-1, the V gene TRBV7-9; D remains unclear. Trimming pared 1 base from V and 3 bases from J, leaving 12 bases between. The CDR3 is 15 residues long. CDR1 and CDR2 (germline): SEHNR, FQNEAQ (reference sequence). The DNA of the CDR3 is TGTGCCAGCAGCTTAGAACACGGAGGGTACACTGAAGCTTTCTTT. It is translated as CASSLEHGGYTEAFF. Full variable domain (rest looked up from reference TRBV7-9 and TRBJ1-1): DTGVSQNPRHKITKRGQNVTFRCDPISEHNRLYWYRQTLGQGPEFLTYFQNEAQLEKSRLLSDRFSAERPKGSFSTLEIQRTEQGDSAMYLCASSLEHGGYTEAFFGQGTRLTVV.

At least ten counts were recorded for this clonotype. V usage is TRBV28 and J usage is TRBJ1-2; D is undetermined. The CDR3 sequence is 15 residues long. Germline assignment: CDR1 MDHEN and CDR2 SYDVKM. V lost 1 base and J lost 0, with 9 bases in between. The chain's CDR3 is CASSLLPNPNYGYTF. DNA for the CDR3: TGTGCCAGCAGTTTATTACCGAACCCTAACTATGGCTACACCTTC.

This clonotype showed up many times. V is TRBV7-9 and J is TRBJ2-3; D unresolved. The CDR3 spans 15 residues. Trimming took off 4 bases at V and 5 bases at J, with 16 bases between the two ends. Germline loops: CDR1 SEHNR, CDR2 FQNEAQ (reference sequence). This chain's CDR3 is CASSSARYERDTQYF. Written as DNA, the CDR3 is TGTGCCAGCAGCTCCGCCAGATATGAGAGAGATACGCAGTATTTT. Variable domain in full (rest from reference TRBV7-9 and TRBJ2-3): DTGVSQNPRHKITKRGQNVTFRCDPISEHNRLYWYRQTLGQGPEFLTYFQNEAQLEKSRLLSDRFSAERPKGSFSTLEIQRTEQGDSAMYLCASSSARYERDTQYFGPGTRLTVL.

This clonotype was counted ten times or more. The J gene is TRBJ2-3, the V gene TRBV11-2; D not resolved. Looked up from germline, CDR1 is SGHAT and CDR2 is FQNNGV. Trimming removed 8 bases at V and 7 bases at J, with 13 bases between. The CDR3 is 12 amino acids. DNA of the CDR3: TGTGCCAGCGCCCCCGCCCCCTATACGCAGTATTTT. Translation: CASAPAPYTQYF.

At least ten counts were recorded for this clonotype. The chain joins TRBV10-3 to TRBJ2-7, with D possibly matching TRBD2 (5 bases). CDR1 ENHRY and CDR2 SYGVKD come from the germline V gene. V lost 6 bases and J 2 bases, leaving 11 bases between the germline ends. This CDR3 has 13 residues. CDR3 sequence (DNA): TGTGCCATCAGAGGCGGGCCAACCTACGAGCAGTACTTC. Protein: CAIRGGPTYEQYF.

This clonotype turned up a few times. The rearrangement links TRBV20-1 to TRBJ1-2; D unresolved. The germline gives CDR1 DFQATT, CDR2 SNEGSKA (reference sequence). Trimming took 3 bases from V and 6 from J, leaving 11 bases between them. The length of the CDR3 is 12 residues. The CDR3 protein is CSASLRVDGYTF. The DNA of the CDR3 is TGCAGTGCTAGTCTCCGGGTTGATGGCTACACCTTC.

CDR3 protein: CASNRDTGELFF. The CDR3 DNA is TGTGCCAGCAATAGGGACACCGGGGAGCTGTTTTTT. The gene calls are TRBV6-2 or TRBV6-3 and TRBJ2-2; D is ambiguous. The CDR3 loop spans 12 amino acids. CDR1 is MNHEY, CDR2 SVGEGT, per germline. The ends were cut back, 7 bases at V and 3 bases at J, with 6 bases in the middle.

This clonotype was counted many times. The chain is built from TRBV5-1 and TRBJ1-1; the D gene is possibly TRBD1 (6 bases). The CDR3 covers 15 residues. Germline loops: CDR1 SGHRS, CDR2 YFSETQ. Trimming left V 0 bases short and J 3 bases short, with 12 bases between. The CDR3 region is CASSLEGGRYTEAFF. CDR3 nucleotide sequence: TGCGCCAGCAGCTTGGAAGGGGGGAGATACACTGAAGCTTTCTTT.

This clonotype was recorded at least ten times. CDR3 amino acids: CASSLRHLGDYNEQFF. The DNA for the CDR3 is TGTGCCAGCAGTTTAAGGCACCTTGGAGACTACAATGAGCAGTTCTTC. The V and J genes are TRBV12-3 or TRBV12-4 and TRBJ2-1; D unclear. The CDR3 is made up of 16 amino acids. Deletions cut 2 bases from V and 3 bases from J, with 14 bases between.

This clonotype was detected ten times or more. CDR3 bases: TGTGCCAGCAGCTTGACCAATCGGGTTGAGACCCAGTACTTC. This codes for CASSLTNRVETQYF. The J gene is TRBJ2-5, the V gene TRBV5-4, with D uncertain. CDR1 and CDR2 from the germline V gene are SGHNT and YYREEE (reference sequence). There are 14 residues in the CDR3. V shed 1 base and J shed 5 bases, with 12 bases lying between them.

This clonotype was counted only a few times. V usage is TRBV14 and J usage is TRBJ2-7, with 11 nucleotides matching TRBD1. The CDR3 is 14 amino acids. The J segment lost 6 bases and the V segment lost 4 bases, leaving 5 bases of the junction unmatched. Germline loops: CDR1 SGHDN, CDR2 FVKESK. This CDR3 is CASSLPGQGGEQYF. Here the CDR3 DNA reads TGTGCCAGCAGCCTTCCGGGACAGGGGGGCGAGCAGTACTTC.

The chain recombines TRBV20-1 with TRBJ1-1, with D unclear. The CDR3 has 11 residues. Germline V gives CDR1 DFQATT, CDR2 SNEGSKA (reference sequence). The germline V and J ends were trimmed by 8 bases and 3 bases, with 10 bases remaining between them. CDR3 in DNA: TGCAGTACAAAGCACTACACTGAAGCTTTCTTT. Its protein product is CSTKHYTEAFF.

In its sample, this clonotype was seen many times. V usage is TRBV12-3 or TRBV12-4 and J usage is TRBJ1-6; D might be TRBD1 (6 bases). V dropped 6 bases and J dropped 17 bases, with 17 bases sitting between them. This CDR3 comprises 12 residues. The DNA of the CDR3 is TGTGCCAGCAGGTCAACGGGGGGCGGGTTCCACTTT. Encoded protein: CASRSTGGGFHF.

This clonotype was seen repeatedly, ten times or more. The chain links TRBV7-8 to TRBJ1-1; D remains ambiguous. This CDR3 is built from 16 residues. Per the germline V gene, CDR1 is SGHVS and CDR2 is FQNEAQ. V was cut by 1 base and J by 2 bases, with 14 bases left in between. CDR3 in DNA: TGTGCCAGCAGCTTAGTCGGCAGAACCTTAAACACTGAAGCTTTCTTT. Amino acids: CASSLVGRTLNTEAFF.

This clonotype was counted many times. The J gene is TRBJ1-4, the V gene TRBV6-4; D unresolved. Trimming cost V 5 bases and J 8 bases, with 12 bases left between them. The germline V gene encodes CDR1 MRHNA and CDR2 SNTAGT. The CDR3 covers 13 residues. The CDR3, as DNA: TGTGCCAGCAGTCTTGTCAGCGGGGAAAAACTGTTTTTT. Translated, it gives CASSLVSGEKLFF.

The rearrangement joins TRBV12-5 to TRBJ2-1; the D is unclear. This CDR3 has 19 residues. The V gene's germline CDR1 is LGHNT and CDR2 FRNRAP. V lost 0 bases and J lost 0, with 18 bases in between. The CDR3 DNA reads as TGTGCTAGTGGTTTGGTGTTGGGCTCCGGGCAGAGCTCCTACAATGAGCAGTTCTTC. Protein product: CASGLVLGSGQSSYNEQFF.

This clonotype was found a few times. The rearrangement uses TRBV12-3 or TRBV12-4 and TRBJ2-2, with D maybe TRBD1 (6 bases). Trimming stripped 3 bases from V and 5 bases from J, with 10 bases between. This CDR3 spans 14 amino acids. The CDR3 sequence is CASSFDRRTGELFF. DNA of the CDR3: TGTGCCAGCAGTTTTGACAGGCGAACCGGGGAGCTGTTTTTT.

This chain's CDR3 is CASSQEVRGGGTDTQYF. Written as DNA, the CDR3 is TGTGCCAGCAGCCAAGAGGTGCGGGGTGGAGGCACAGATACGCAGTATTTT. The chain links TRBV4-2 to TRBJ2-3, with D tentatively TRBD2 (6 bases). Trimming took off 0 bases at V and 1 base at J, with 14 bases between the two ends. The CDR3 is 17 residues long. Germline CDR1 LGHNA, CDR2 YNFKEQ.

The chain recombines TRBV29-1 with TRBJ1-2; possibly TRBD1 for D (6 bases). Germline lookup yields CDR1 SQVTM and CDR2 ANQGSEA. This CDR3 is built from 14 residues. V lost 3 bases, J lost 2 bases, and 13 bases lay in between. The CDR3 here is CSVDPPTGNYGYTF. The CDR3 nucleotides read TGCAGCGTTGATCCCCCGACAGGAAACTATGGCTACACCTTC.

This clonotype was recorded many times. The J gene is TRBJ2-7, the V gene TRBV6-2 or TRBV6-3; a possible D gene is TRBD1 (5 bases). V was clipped by 0 bases and J by 3 bases, with 6 bases between them. Germline CDR1 reads MNHEY; CDR2 reads SVGEGT. The CDR3 runs to 13 residues. The CDR3 protein is CASSYSTVYEQYF. The DNA for the CDR3 is TGTGCCAGCAGTTACTCGACAGTCTACGAGCAGTACTTC.

In its sample, this clonotype was seen many times. The genes are TRBV28 and TRBJ1-1; 7 bases line up with TRBD1. The germline V gene encodes CDR1 MDHEN and CDR2 SYDVKM. This CDR3 is built from 12 residues. Trimming took 3 bases from V and 6 from J; bases not matched to a gene: 1. The CDR3 sequence is CASSFDRAEAFF. The CDR3 nucleotides read TGTGCCAGCAGTTTCGACAGGGCTGAAGCTTTCTTT.

Many counts were recorded for this clonotype. This chain links TRBV7-8 with TRBJ2-1, with D unresolved. CDR3 length: 13 residues. Germline V gives CDR1 SGHVS, CDR2 FQNEAQ. V lost 5 bases to trimming and J lost 7 bases, with 12 bases between them. CDR3 amino acids: CASSPRTENEQFF. CDR3 bases: TGTGCCAGCAGCCCCCGTACGGAAAATGAGCAGTTCTTC. The full variable domain, with the rest looked up from reference TRBV7-8 and TRBJ2-1, is GAGVSQSPRYKVAKRGQDVALRCDPISGHVSLFWYQQALGQGPEFLTYFQNEAQLDKSGLPSDRFFAERPEGSVSTLKIQRTQQEDSAVYLCASSPRTENEQFFGPGTRLTVL.

There are a few counts of this clonotype. The J gene is TRBJ2-5, the V gene TRBV20-1; 9 bases are shared with TRBD1. V was pared by 7 bases and J by 0 bases, with 6 bases of the junction left unmatched. Germline V gene sequence: CDR1 DFQATT, CDR2 SNEGSKA (reference sequence). This CDR3 contains 14 residues. The CDR3 bases are TGCAGTGGTACGACAGGGGGGTACCAAGAGACCCAGTACTTC. Translation: CSGTTGGYQETQYF.

Ten or more counts support this clonotype. In nucleotides, the CDR3 is TGTGCCAGCAGCTTAGAGGGCAGCCACGAGACCCAGTACTTC. Residues: CASSLEGSHETQYF. V is TRBV13 and J is TRBJ2-5; D is unresolved. This CDR3 is 14 amino acids long. Germline assignment: CDR1 PRHDT and CDR2 FYEKMQ (reference sequence). The V end was cut by 1 base, the J end by 5 bases, with 11 bases between.